This paragraph reports one T cell receptor beta chain. The data originate from a study of blood T cell repertoires in COVID-19. Study summary: Specimens from acute and convalescent COVID-19 originated in the United States, Italy and Spain. From T cells, B-cell-depleted T cells, or PBMCs came the material, which was cDNA or gDNA.

Authors' data handling: Amplification of reference gene primers provided the estimated nucleated cell counts. The repertoire was sequenced with immunoSEQ multiplex PCR; TCRdb's copy has only in-frame clones and lacks some. V and J calls and clone size come straight from that table; D and trimming were deduced from the DNA. The profile shows fewer than 200,000 clones, 70% to 90% of them singletons. Germline assignment: CDR1 SNHLY and CDR2 FYNNEI. The V segment lost 8 bases and the J segment 6 bases; nucleotides outside the gene matches: 0. CDR3 length: 11 residues. The receptor was derived from a man aged 40-50 years with acute or convalescent COVID-19. Sequenced: peripheral blood. This chain joins TRBV2 and TRBJ1-1; TRBD1 matches at 10 bases. The CDR3 loop is CASDRGPEAFF. The CDR3 bases are TGTGCCAGCGACAGGGGGCCTGAAGCTTTCTTT.